This T cell receptor (beta chain) was identified during a study of blood T cell repertoires in COVID-19. On the study more broadly: The study drew acute and convalescent COVID-19 samples from the United States, Italy and Spain. PBMCs, B-cell-depleted T cells, or T cells provided the cDNA or gDNA that made up the material.

The ends were cut back, 7 bases at V and 0 bases at J, with 12 bases in the middle. CDR1 and CDR2 (germline): LNHDA, SQIVND (reference sequence). This CDR3 region has 14 residues. Seattle participants joined during active infection and were tracked over time. Repertoires were generated with immunoSEQ multiplex PCR, while TCRdb's copy carries only in-frame clones and drops some. Altogether roughly 410,000 clones are present, about 90% being singletons, with the ten largest covering under 3%. This sequence originates from an older woman with COVID-19, enrolled during active disease. The chain employs TRBV19 and TRBJ1-1, with a possible D match to TRBD1 (6 bases). The specimen sequenced was peripheral blood. CDR3 nucleotides: TGTGCCAGTACCATGGGGACACTGAACACTGAAGCTTTCTTT. The encoded protein is CASTMGTLNTEAFF.